This entry describes one T cell receptor (beta chain). Its antigen is undetermined. TCRdb processed the PCR reads anew with MiXCR; each CDR3 protein has one entry. The repertoire consists of about 640,000 distinct CDR3 sequences, with about 20% occurring once and the leading ten covering around 0.86%. This CDR3 contains 14 residues. This entry belongs to a study of molecular identifiers for immune sequencing clone quantification. Study-wide findings and caveats: Approximately 1 million naive cells reportedly did not prevent detection of spiked Jurkat TCR RNA from one cell.

The V gene is TRBV3-2, the J gene TRBJ1-5. TRBV3-2 is recorded as a pseudogene. Sequences were obtained from naive CD8+ T cells from blood, with Jurkat cell RNA spiked in. The subset denotes: FACS-sorted CD8+CD4-CCR7+CD45RA+ naive T cells. The TCR comes from a human donor in good health. Some libraries in this study had Jurkat cell RNA spiked in. CDR3 DNA: TGTGCCAGCAGCCAAGATTCGGCGAAACAGCCCCAGCATTTT. It yields the protein CASSQDSAKQPQHF.